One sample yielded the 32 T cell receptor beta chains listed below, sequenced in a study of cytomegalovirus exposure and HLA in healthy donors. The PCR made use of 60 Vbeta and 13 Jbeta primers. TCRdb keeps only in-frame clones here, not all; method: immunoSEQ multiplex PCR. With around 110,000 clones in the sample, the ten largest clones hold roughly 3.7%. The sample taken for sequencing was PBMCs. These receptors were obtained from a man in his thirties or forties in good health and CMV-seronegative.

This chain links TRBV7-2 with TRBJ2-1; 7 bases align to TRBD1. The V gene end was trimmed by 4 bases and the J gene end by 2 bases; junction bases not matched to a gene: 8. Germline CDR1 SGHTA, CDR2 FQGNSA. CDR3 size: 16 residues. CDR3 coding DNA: TGTGCCAGCAGCTACCGGAGGACAGGCGCCTACAATGAGCAGTTCTTC. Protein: CASSYRRTGAYNEQFF.

The CDR3 region is CASSNWDRGPEQYF. Written as DNA, the CDR3 is TGTGCCAGCAGTAACTGGGACAGGGGGCCCGAGCAGTACTTC. This chain connects TRBV6-1 to TRBJ2-7; 12 nucleotides line up with TRBD1. Per the germline V gene, CDR1 is MNHNS and CDR2 is SASEGT. With V trimmed by 5 bases and J by 6 bases, 5 bases remained unmatched. CDR3 length: 14 amino acids.

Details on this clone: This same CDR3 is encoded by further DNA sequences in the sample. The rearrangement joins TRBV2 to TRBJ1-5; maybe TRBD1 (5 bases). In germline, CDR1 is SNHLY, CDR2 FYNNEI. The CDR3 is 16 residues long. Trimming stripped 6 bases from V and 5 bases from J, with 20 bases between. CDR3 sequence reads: CASSDRGGAYDQPQHF. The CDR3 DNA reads TGTGCCAGCAGCGACCGCGGGGGAGCTTACGATCAGCCCCAGCATTTT.

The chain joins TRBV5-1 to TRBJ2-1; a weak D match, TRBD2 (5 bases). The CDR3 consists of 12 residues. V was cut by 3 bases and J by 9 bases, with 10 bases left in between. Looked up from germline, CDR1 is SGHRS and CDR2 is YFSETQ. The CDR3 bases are TGCGCCAGCAGCTCCTGGGGAGTTGAGCAGTTCTTC. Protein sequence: CASSSWGVEQFF.

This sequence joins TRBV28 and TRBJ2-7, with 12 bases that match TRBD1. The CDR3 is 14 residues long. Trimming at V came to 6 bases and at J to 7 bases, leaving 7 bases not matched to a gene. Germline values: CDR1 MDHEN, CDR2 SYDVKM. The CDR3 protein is CASSRDRGLGEQYF. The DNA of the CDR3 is TGTGCCAGCAGCCGGGACAGGGGGCTGGGGGAGCAGTACTTC.

The CDR3 coding sequence is TGTGCCAGCAGCGTACAAGAGACCCAGTACTTC. Amino acids: CASSVQETQYF. The J gene is TRBJ2-5, the V gene TRBV7-2; D is unclear. This CDR3 region has 11 residues. Deletions cut 5 bases from V and 2 bases from J, with 3 bases between. The germline V gene has CDR1 SGHTA and CDR2 FQGNSA.

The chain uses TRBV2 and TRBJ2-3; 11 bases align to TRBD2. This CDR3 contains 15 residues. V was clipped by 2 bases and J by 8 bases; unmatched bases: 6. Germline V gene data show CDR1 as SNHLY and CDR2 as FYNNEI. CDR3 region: CASSELAGGLGTQYF. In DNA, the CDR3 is TGTGCCAGCAGTGAACTAGCGGGGGGTTTGGGTACGCAGTATTTT.

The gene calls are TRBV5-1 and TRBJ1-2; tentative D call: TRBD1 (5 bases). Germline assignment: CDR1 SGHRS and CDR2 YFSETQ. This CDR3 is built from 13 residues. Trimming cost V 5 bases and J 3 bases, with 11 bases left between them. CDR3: CASRPDSHYGYTF. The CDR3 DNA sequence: TGCGCCAGCAGGCCCGACAGTCACTATGGCTACACCTTC.

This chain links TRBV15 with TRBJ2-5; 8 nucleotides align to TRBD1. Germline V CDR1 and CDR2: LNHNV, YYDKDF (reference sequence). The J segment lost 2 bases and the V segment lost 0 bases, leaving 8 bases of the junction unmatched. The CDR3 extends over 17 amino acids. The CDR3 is CATSRDKAGGSQETQYF. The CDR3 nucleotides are TGTGCCACCAGCAGAGATAAGGCAGGGGGCTCACAAGAGACCCAGTACTTC.

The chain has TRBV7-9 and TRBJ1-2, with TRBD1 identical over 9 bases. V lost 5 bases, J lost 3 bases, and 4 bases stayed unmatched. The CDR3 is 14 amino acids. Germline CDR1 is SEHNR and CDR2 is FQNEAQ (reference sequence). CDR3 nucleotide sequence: TGTGCCAGCAGCGTCCGGGACAGGGACTATGGCTACACCTTC. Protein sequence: CASSVRDRDYGYTF. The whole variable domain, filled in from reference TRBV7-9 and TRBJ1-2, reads DTGVSQNPRHKITKRGQNVTFRCDPISEHNRLYWYRQTLGQGPEFLTYFQNEAQLEKSRLLSDRFSAERPKGSFSTLEIQRTEQGDSAMYLCASSVRDRDYGYTFGSGTRLTVV.

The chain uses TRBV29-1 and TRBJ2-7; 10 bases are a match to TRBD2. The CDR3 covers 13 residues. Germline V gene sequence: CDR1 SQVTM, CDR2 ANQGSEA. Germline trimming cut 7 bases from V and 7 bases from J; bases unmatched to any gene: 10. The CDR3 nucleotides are TGCAGCGGGTTAGCGGGGGGTTCTCGAGAGCAGTACTTC. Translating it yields CSGLAGGSREQYF.

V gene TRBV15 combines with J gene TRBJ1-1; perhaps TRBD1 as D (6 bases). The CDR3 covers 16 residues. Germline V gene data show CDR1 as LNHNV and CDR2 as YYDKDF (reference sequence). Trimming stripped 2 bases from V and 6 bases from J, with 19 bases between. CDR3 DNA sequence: TGTGCCACCAGCAGATCCGGCTACAGGGCGGGAGCTGAAGCTTTCTTT. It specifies CATSRSGYRAGAEAFF. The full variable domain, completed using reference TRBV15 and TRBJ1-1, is DAMVIQNPRYQVTQFGKPVTLSCSQTLNHNVMYWYQQKSSQAPKLLFHYYDKDFNNEADTPDNFQSRRPNTSFCFLDIRSPGLGDTAMYLCATSRSGYRAGAEAFFGQGTRLTVV.

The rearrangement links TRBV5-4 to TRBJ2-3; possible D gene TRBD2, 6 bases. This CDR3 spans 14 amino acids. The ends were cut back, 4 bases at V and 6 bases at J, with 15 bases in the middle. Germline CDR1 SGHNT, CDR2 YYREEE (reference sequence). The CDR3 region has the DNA TGTGCCAGCAGCCCGGAATGGGGGAGGGATACGCAGTATTTT. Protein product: CASSPEWGRDTQYF.

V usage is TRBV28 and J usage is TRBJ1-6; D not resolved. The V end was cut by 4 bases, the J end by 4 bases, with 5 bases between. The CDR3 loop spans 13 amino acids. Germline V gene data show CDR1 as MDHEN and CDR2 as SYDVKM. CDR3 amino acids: CASSSQYNSPLHF. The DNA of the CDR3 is TGTGCCAGCAGTTCCCAATATAATTCACCCCTCCACTTT.

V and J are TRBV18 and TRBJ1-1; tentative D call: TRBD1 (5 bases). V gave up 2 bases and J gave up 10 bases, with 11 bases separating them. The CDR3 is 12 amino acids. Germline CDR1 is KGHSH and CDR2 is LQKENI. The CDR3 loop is CASSPGAEGAFF. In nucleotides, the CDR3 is TGTGCCAGCTCACCAGGGGCTGAAGGAGCTTTCTTT.

As DNA, the CDR3 is TGTGCCAGCAGTTCCCCAGGGATTTCCGCCCTCTACGAGCAGTACTTC. Translated: CASSSPGISALYEQYF. The V and J genes are TRBV27 and TRBJ2-7, with a tentative D call TRBD1 (5 bases). The CDR3 totals 16 residues. Germline V gives CDR1 MNHEY, CDR2 SMNVEV (reference sequence). V shed 4 bases and J shed 3 bases, with 19 bases lying between them.

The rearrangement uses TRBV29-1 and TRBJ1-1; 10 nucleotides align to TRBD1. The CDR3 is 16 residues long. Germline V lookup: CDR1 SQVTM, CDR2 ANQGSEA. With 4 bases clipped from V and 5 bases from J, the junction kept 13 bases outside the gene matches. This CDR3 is CSVGGRDRGLRTEAFF. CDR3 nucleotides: TGCAGCGTTGGAGGCAGAGACAGGGGGCTTAGAACTGAAGCTTTCTTT.

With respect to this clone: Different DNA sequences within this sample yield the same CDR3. CDR3 in amino acids: CASSQEDKGWLTEAFF. CDR3 sequence (DNA): TGCGCCAGCAGCCAAGAAGACAAGGGGTGGTTGACTGAAGCTTTCTTT. The chain combines TRBV4-1 with TRBJ1-1, with D perhaps matching TRBD1 (5 bases). The CDR3 covers 16 residues. Trimming removed 0 bases from V and 5 bases from J, with 16 bases in between. Germline V lookup: CDR1 MGHRA, CDR2 YSYEKL.

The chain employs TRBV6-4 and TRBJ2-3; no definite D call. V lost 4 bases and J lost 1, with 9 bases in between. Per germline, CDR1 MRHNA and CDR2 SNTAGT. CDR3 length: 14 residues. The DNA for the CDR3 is TGTGCCAGCAGTGGTGGCCGTCGCACAGATACGCAGTATTTT. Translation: CASSGGRRTDTQYF.

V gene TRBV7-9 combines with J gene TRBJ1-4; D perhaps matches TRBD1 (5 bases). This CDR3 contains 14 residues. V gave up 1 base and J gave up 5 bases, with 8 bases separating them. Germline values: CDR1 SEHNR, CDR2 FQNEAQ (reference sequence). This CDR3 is CASSLGQKNEKLFF. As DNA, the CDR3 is TGTGCCAGCAGCTTAGGACAGAAGAATGAAAAACTGTTTTTT.

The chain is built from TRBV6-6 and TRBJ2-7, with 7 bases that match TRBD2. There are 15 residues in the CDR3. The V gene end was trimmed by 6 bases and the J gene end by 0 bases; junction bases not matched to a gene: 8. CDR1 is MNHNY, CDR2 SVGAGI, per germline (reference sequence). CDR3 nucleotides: TGTGCCAGCAGGTCTGGCGGGGGATCCTCCTACGAGCAGTACTTC. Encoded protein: CASRSGGGSSYEQYF.

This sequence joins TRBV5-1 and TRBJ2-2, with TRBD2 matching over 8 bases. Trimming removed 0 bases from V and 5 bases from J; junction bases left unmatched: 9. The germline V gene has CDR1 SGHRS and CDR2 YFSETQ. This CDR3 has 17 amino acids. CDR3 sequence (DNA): TGCGCCAGCAGCTTGGGCGGCGGGGGGATTGAGACCGGGGAGCTGTTTTTT. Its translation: CASSLGGGGIETGELFF. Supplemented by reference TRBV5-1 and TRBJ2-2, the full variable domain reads KAGVTQTPRYLIKTRGQQVTLSCSPISGHRSVSWYQQTPGQGLQFLFEYFSETQRNKGNFPGRFSGRQFSNSRSEMNVSTLELGDSALYLCASSLGGGGIETGELFFGEGSRLTVL.

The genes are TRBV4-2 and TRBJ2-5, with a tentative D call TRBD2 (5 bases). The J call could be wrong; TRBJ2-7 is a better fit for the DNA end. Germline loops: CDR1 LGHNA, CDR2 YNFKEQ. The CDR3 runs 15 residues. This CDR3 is CASRPGMGSSYEQYF. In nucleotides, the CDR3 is TGTGCCAGCAGACCTGGAATGGGGAGCTCCTACGAGCAGTACTTC.

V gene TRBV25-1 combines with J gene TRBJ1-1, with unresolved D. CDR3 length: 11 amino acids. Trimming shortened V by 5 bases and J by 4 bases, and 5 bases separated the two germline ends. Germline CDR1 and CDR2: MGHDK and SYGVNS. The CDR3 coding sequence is TGTGCCAGCAGTCGGGGCACTGAAGCTTTCTTT. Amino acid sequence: CASSRGTEAFF.

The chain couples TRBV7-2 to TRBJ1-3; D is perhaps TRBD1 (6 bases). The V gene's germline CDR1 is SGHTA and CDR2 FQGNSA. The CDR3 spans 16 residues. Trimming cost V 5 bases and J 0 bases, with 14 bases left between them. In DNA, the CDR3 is TGTGCCAGCAGCCGCTGGGACACCCTCTCTGGAAACACCATATATTTT. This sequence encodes CASSRWDTLSGNTIYF.

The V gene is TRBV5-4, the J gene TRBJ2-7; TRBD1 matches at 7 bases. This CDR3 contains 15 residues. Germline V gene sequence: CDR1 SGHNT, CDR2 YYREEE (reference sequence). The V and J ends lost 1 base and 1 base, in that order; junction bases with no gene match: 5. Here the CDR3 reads CASSLKGAVSYEQYF. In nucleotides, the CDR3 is TGTGCCAGCAGCTTGAAGGGGGCCGTATCCTACGAGCAGTACTTC.

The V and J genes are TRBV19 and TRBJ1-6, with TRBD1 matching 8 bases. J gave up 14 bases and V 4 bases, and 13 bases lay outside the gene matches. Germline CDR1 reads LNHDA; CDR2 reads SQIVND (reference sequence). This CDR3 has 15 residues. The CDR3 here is CASSTPDRVFRALHF. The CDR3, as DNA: TGTGCCAGTAGTACACCGGACAGGGTCTTCAGGGCCCTCCACTTT.

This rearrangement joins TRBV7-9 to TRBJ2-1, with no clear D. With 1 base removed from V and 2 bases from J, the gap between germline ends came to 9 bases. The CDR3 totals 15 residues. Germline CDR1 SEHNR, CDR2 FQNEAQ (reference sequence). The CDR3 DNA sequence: TGTGCCAGCAGCTTAGTGGCCGAAGCCTACAATGAGCAGTTCTTC. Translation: CASSLVAEAYNEQFF.

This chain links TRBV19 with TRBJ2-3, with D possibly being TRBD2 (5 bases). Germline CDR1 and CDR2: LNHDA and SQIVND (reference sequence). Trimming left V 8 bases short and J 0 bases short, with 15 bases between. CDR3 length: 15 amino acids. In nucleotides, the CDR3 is TGTGCCAGTCTTGCTCGGGGATCTAGCACAGATACGCAGTATTTT. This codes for CASLARGSSTDTQYF.

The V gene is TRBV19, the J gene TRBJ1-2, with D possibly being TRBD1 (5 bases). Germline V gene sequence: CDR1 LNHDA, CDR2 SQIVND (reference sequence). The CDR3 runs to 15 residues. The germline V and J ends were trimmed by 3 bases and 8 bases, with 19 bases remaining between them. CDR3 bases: TGTGCCAGTAGTATGCAAGTGGGACTACCAGGGGGCTACACCTTC. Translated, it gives CASSMQVGLPGGYTF.

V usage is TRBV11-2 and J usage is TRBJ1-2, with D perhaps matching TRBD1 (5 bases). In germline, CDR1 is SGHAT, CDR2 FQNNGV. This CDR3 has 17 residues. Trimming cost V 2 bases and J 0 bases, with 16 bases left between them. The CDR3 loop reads CASSLRGRRQTNYGYTF. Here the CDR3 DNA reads TGTGCCAGCAGCTTACGTGGTCGGAGACAGACTAACTATGGCTACACCTTC.

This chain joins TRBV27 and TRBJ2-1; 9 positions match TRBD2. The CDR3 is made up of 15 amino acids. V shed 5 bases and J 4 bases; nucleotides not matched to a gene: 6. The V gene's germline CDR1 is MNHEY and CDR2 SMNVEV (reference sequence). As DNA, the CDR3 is TGTGCCAGCAGTATGACTAGCGGCAGATACAATGAGCAGTTCTTC. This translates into CASSMTSGRYNEQFF.